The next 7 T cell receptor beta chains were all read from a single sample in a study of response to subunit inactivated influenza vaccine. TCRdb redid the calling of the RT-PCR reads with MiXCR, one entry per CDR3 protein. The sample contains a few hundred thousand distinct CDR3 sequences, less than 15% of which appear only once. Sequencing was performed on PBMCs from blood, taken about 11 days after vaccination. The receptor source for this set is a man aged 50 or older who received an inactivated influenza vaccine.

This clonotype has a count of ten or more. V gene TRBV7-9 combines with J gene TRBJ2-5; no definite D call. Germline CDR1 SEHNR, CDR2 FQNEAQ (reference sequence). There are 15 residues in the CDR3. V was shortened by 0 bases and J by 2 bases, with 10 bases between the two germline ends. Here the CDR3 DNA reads TGTGCCAGCAGCTTAGCGTCCGGGTTTCAAGAGACCCAGTACTTC. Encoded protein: CASSLASGFQETQYF.

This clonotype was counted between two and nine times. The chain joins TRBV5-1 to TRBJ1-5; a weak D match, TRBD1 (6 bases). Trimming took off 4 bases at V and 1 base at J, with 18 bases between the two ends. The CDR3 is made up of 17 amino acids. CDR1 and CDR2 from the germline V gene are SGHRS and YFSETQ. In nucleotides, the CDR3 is TGCGCCAGCAGCCCTGGACAGATCGGGATGAGCAATCAGCCCCAGCATTTT. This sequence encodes CASSPGQIGMSNQPQHF.

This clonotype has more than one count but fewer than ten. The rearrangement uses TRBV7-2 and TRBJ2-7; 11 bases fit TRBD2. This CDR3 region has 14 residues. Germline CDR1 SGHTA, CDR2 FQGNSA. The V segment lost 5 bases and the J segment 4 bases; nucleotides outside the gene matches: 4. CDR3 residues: CASSPSSGRYEQYF. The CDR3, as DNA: TGTGCCAGCAGCCCTTCTAGCGGGAGGTACGAGCAGTACTTC.

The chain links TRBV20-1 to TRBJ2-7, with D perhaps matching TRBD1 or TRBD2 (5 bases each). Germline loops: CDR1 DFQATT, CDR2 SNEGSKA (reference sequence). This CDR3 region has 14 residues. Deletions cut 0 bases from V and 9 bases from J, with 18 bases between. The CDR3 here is CSARDLGTALSQYF. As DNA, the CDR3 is TGCAGTGCTAGAGATCTCGGGACGGCACTTTCGCAGTACTTC.

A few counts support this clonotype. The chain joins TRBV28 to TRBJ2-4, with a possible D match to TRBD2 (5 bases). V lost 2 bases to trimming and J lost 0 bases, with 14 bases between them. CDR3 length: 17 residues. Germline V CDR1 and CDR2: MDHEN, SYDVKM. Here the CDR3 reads CASSLGLLDLAKNIQYF. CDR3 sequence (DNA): TGTGCCAGCAGTTTAGGACTCCTAGACCTAGCCAAAAACATTCAGTACTTC.

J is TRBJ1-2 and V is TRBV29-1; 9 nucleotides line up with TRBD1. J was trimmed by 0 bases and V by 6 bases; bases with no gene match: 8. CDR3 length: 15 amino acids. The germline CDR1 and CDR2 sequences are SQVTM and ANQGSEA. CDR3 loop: CSVGWDRASNYGYTF. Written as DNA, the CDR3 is TGCAGCGTAGGCTGGGACAGGGCTTCTAACTATGGCTACACCTTC.

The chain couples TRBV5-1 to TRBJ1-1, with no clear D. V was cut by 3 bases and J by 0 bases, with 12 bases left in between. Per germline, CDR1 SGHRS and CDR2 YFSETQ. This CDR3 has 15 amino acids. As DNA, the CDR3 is TGCGCCAGCAGCTGGGCAAGGACGGTGAACACTGAAGCTTTCTTT. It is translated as CASSWARTVNTEAFF.